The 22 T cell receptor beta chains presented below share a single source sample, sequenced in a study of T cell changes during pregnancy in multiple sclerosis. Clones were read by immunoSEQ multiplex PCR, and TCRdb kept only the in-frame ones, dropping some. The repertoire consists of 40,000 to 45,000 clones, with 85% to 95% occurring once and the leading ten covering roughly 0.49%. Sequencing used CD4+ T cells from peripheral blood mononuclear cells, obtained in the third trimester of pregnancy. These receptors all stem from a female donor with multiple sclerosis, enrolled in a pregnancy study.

The CDR3 DNA sequence: TGTGCCAGCGGGACCGGGACAGGCTACGAGCAGTACTTC. It is translated as CASGTGTGYEQYF. This chain uses TRBV6-1 with TRBJ2-7; 8 bases are a match to TRBD1. V gave up 8 bases and J gave up 3 bases; unmatched junction bases: 6. This CDR3 region has 13 residues. Germline V gene lookup returns CDR1 MNHNS and CDR2 SASEGT.

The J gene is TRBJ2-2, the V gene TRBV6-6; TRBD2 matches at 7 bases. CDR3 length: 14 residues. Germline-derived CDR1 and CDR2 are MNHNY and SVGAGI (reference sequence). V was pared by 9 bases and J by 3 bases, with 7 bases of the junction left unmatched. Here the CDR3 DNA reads TGTGCCAGTTTTAGTGCGGGGGACACCGGGGAGCTGTTTTTT. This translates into CASFSAGDTGELFF.

CDR3 protein: CASSLDYSEQFF. CDR3 bases: TGTGCCAGCAGCTTGGACTACTCAGAGCAGTTCTTC. This chain joins TRBV7-9 and TRBJ2-1, with D possibly matching TRBD2 (6 bases). V gave up 3 bases and J gave up 10 bases, with 10 bases separating them. Germline V gene data show CDR1 as SEHNR and CDR2 as FQNEAQ (reference sequence). The CDR3 runs 12 residues.

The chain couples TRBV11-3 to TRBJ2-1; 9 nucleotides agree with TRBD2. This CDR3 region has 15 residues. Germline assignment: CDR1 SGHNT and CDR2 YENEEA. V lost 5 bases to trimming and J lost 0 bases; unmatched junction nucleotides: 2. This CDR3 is CASSGSGSSYNEQFF. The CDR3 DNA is TGTGCCAGCAGCGGTAGCGGGAGCTCCTACAATGAGCAGTTCTTC.

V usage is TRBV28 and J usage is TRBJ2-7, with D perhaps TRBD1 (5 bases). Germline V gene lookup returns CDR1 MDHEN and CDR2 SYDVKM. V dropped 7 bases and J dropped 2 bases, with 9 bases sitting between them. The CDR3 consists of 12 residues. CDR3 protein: CASKSTAYEQYF. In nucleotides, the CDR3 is TGTGCCAGCAAATCGACAGCCTACGAGCAGTACTTC.

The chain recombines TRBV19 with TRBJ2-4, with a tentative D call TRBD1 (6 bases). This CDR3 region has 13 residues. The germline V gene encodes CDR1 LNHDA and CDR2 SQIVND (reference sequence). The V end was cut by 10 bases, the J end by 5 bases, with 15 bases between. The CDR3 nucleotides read TGTGCCACCGAGGCCAGGGGACAAAACATTCAGTACTTC. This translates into CATEARGQNIQYF.

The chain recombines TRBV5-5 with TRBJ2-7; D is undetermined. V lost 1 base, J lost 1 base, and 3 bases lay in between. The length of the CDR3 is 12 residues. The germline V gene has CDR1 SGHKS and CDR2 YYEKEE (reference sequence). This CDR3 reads CASSLQSYEQYF. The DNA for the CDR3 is TGTGCCAGCAGCTTGCAGTCCTACGAGCAGTACTTC.

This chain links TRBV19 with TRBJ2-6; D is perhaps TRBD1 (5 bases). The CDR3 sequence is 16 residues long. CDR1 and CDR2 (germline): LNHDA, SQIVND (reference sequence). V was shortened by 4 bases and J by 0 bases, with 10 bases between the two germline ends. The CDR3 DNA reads TGTGCCAGTAGTAACAGGCGTTTCTCTGGGGCCAACGTCCTGACTTTC. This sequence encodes CASSNRRFSGANVLTF.

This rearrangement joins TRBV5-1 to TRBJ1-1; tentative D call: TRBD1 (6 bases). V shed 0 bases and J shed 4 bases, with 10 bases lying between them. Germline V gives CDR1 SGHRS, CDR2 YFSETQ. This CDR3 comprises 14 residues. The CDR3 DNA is TGCGCCAGCAGCTTGGCTGCAGGGGTCACTGAAGCTTTCTTT. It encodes CASSLAAGVTEAFF.

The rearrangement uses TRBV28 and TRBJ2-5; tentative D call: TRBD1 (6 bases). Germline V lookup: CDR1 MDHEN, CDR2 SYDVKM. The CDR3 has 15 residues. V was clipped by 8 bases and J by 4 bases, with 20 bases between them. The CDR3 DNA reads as TGTGCCAGCGCACACCCCCGACAGGAACTAGAGACCCAGTACTTC. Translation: CASAHPRQELETQYF.

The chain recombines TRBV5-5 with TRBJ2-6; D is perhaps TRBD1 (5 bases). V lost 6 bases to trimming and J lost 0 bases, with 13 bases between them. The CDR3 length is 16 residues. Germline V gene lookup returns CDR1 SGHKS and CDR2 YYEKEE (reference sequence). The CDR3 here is CASTSLQVSGANVLTF. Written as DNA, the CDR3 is TGTGCCAGCACGTCGTTACAGGTCTCTGGGGCCAACGTCCTGACTTTC.

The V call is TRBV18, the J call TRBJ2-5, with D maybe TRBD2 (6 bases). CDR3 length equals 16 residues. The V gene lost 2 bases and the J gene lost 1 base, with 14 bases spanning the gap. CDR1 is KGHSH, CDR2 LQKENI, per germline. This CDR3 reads CASSPGRWNFQETQYF. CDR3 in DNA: TGTGCCAGCTCACCAGGGAGGTGGAACTTCCAAGAGACCCAGTACTTC. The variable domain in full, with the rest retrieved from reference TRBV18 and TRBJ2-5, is NAGVMQNPRHLVRRRGQEARLRCSPMKGHSHVYWYRQLPEEGLKFMVYLQKENIIDESGMPKERFSAEFPKEGPSILRIQQVVRGDSAAYFCASSPGRWNFQETQYFGPGTRLLVL.

This CDR3 reads CASSLTLIGAAFF. The CDR3 nucleotides read TGTGCCAGCAGCCTTACCCTCATAGGGGCCGCTTTCTTT. The genes are TRBV7-9 and TRBJ1-1, with D tentatively TRBD1 (5 bases). The CDR3 runs 13 residues. V gave up 5 bases and J gave up 11 bases, with 18 bases separating them. Germline values: CDR1 SEHNR, CDR2 FQNEAQ (reference sequence).

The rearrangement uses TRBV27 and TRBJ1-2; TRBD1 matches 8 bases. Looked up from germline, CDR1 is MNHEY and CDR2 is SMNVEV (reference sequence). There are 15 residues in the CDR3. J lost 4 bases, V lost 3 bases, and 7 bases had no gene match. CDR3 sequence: CASSLRQGRAYGYTF. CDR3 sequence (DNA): TGTGCCAGCAGTTTGAGACAGGGGAGGGCCTATGGCTACACCTTC.

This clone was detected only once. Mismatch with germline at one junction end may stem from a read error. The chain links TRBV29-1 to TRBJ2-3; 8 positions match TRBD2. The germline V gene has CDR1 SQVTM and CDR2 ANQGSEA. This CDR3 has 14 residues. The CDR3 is CSVKEAGGADTQYF. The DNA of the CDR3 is TGCAGCGTTAAAGAGGCGGGAGGCGCAGATACGCAGTATTTT.

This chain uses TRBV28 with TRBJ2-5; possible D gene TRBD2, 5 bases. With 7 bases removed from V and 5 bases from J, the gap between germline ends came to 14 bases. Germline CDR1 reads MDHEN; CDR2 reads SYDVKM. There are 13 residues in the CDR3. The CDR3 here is CASTAPGGETQYF. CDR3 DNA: TGTGCCAGCACCGCGCCGGGCGGGGAGACCCAGTACTTC. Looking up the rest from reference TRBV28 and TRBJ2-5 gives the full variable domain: DVKVTQSSRYLVKRTGEKVFLECVQDMDHENMFWYRQDPGLGLRLIYFSYDVKMKEKGDIPEGYSVSREKKERFSLILESASTNQTSMYLCASTAPGGETQYFGPGTRLLVL.

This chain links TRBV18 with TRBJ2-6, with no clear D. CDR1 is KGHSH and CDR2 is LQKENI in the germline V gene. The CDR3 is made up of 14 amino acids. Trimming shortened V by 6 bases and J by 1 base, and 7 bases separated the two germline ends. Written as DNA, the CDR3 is TGTGCCAGCTCCGAGGCGTCTGGGGCCAACGTCCTGACTTTC. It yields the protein CASSEASGANVLTF.

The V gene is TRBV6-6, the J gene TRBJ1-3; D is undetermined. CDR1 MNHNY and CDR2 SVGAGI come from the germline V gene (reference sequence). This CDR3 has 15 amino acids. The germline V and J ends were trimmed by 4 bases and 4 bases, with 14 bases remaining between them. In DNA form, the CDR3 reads TGTGCCAGCAGTTGGCCCGGGGTGGCCGGAAACACCATATATTTT. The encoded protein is CASSWPGVAGNTIYF.

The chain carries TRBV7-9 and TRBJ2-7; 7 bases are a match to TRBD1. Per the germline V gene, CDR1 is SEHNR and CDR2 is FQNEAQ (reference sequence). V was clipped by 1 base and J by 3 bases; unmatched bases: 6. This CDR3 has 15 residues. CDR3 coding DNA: TGTGCCAGCAGCTTAGTCGGGACAGCGCTCTACGAGCAGTACTTC. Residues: CASSLVGTALYEQYF. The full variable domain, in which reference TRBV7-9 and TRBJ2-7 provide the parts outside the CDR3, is DTGVSQNPRHKITKRGQNVTFRCDPISEHNRLYWYRQTLGQGPEFLTYFQNEAQLEKSRLLSDRFSAERPKGSFSTLEIQRTEQGDSAMYLCASSLVGTALYEQYFGPGTRLTVT.

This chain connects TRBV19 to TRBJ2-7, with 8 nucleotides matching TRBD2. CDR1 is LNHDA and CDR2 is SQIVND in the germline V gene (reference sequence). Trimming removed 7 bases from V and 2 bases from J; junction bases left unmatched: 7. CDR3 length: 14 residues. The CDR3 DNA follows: TGTGCCAGTAATGAGCGGGAGCTCACCTACGAGCAGTACTTC. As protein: CASNERELTYEQYF.

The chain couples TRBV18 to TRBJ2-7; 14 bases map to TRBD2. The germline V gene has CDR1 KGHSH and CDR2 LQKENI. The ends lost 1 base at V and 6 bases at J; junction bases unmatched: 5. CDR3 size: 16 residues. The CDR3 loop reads CASSPLGLAGEGEQYF. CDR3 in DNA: TGTGCCAGCTCACCACTGGGACTAGCGGGAGAAGGCGAGCAGTACTTC. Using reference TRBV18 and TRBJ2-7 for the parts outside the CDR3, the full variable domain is NAGVMQNPRHLVRRRGQEARLRCSPMKGHSHVYWYRQLPEEGLKFMVYLQKENIIDESGMPKERFSAEFPKEGPSILRIQQVVRGDSAAYFCASSPLGLAGEGEQYFGPGTRLTVT.

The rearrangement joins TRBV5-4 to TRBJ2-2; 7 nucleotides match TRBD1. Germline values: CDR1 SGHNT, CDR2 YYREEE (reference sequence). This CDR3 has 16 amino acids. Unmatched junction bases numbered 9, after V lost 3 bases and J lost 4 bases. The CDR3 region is CASSSKEGAGTGELFF. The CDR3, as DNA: TGTGCCAGCAGCTCAAAAGAGGGGGCCGGCACCGGGGAGCTGTTTTTT. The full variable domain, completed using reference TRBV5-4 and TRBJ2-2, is ETGVTQSPTHLIKTRGQQVTLRCSSQSGHNTVSWYQQALGQGPQFIFQYYREEENGRGNFPPRFSGLQFPNYSSELNVNALELDDSALYLCASSSKEGAGTGELFFGEGSRLTVL.